Listed here are 3 T cell receptor beta chains from one sample, sequenced in a study of T cells after posttransplantation cyclophosphamide. A marrow graft followed busulfan-fludarabine conditioning, with cyclophosphamide on days +3 and +4. The protocol was immunoSEQ multiplex PCR, while the TCRdb copy is restricted to in-frame clones and leaves out a portion. The table has about 36,000 clones, over 75% seen once. Here the sequenced sample was CD4+ T cells sorted from blood, taken 1903 days after a stem cell transplant with posttransplant cyclophosphamide. These receptor sequences come from a female patient aged 40-50 years who received an allogeneic stem cell transplant from a related donor, was CMV-positive, and had no GVHD. Part of the T cell pool may stem from the graft donor.

The genes are TRBV29-1 and TRBJ1-2; D gene uncertain. The CDR3 has 11 amino acids. V was clipped by 0 bases and J by 8 bases, with 7 bases between them. Germline lookup yields CDR1 SQVTM and CDR2 ANQGSEA. This CDR3 is CSVEDTDGYTF. The DNA for the CDR3 is TGCAGCGTTGAAGATACAGACGGCTACACCTTC.

V is TRBV6-1 and J is TRBJ2-3, with TRBD1 identical over 8 bases. The V segment lost 4 bases and the J segment 6 bases; nucleotides outside the gene matches: 9. CDR3 length: 15 amino acids. Germline CDR1 and CDR2: MNHNS and SASEGT. This chain's CDR3 is CASSVAGTGTDTQYF. For the CDR3, the DNA is TGTGCCAGCAGTGTCGCCGGGACAGGAACTGATACGCAGTATTTT.

This clone has more than one count but fewer than ten. The chain links TRBV7-3 to TRBJ2-2; 9 bases are a match to TRBD1. The junction had 9 bases not matched to a gene; V was cut back by 4 bases and J by 6 bases. The germline V gene has CDR1 SGHTA and CDR2 FQGTGA. The CDR3 is 16 amino acids. CDR3 residues: CASSSGTGFASGELFF. CDR3 nucleotides: TGTGCCAGCAGCTCAGGGACAGGGTTTGCGTCCGGGGAGCTGTTTTTT.